The 16 T cell receptor beta chains reported below all come from one sample, sequenced in a study of preoperative IRX-2 immunotherapy in early breast cancer (dated by TCRdb to between 2018 and 2021). Read against the paper, the sample's treatment or condition label means: preoperative locoregional IRX-2 cytokine immunotherapy. To prepare the library, the immunoSEQ multiplex PCR assay was applied. Entries here come from immuneACCESS through TCRdb and include only in-frame sequences with V and J called. Some clones fail to appear in such tables; in the studies checked, an unresolved V gene covers under half of the shortfall, and the cause of the remainder is unknown. Across this sample there are some 5,000 clones, with roughly 66% seen only once. Together, the top ten hold 11% of the sample. The source material was tumor tissue, sampled before IRX-2 immunotherapy. The receptor source for this set is a human donor with breast cancer.

This chain joins TRBV30 and TRBJ1-4; maybe TRBD1 (5 bases). This CDR3 has 13 amino acids. CDR1 is GTSNPN and CDR2 is SVGIG in the germline V gene (reference sequence). V was pared by 6 bases and J by 4 bases, with 12 bases between. The CDR3: CACKGTDNEKLFF. The CDR3 nucleotides read TGTGCCTGTAAGGGGACGGATAATGAAAAACTGTTTTTT.

This chain connects TRBV28 to TRBJ1-2; unclear D gene. Germline-derived CDR1 and CDR2 are MDHEN and SYDVKM. This CDR3 has 13 amino acids. The germline V and J ends were trimmed by 7 bases and 2 bases, with 11 bases remaining between them. This CDR3 is CASISSRNYGYTF. Written as DNA, the CDR3 is TGTGCCAGCATCTCTTCGAGGAACTATGGCTACACCTTC.

The chain carries TRBV28 and TRBJ2-7; 10 nucleotides agree with TRBD2. Per the germline V gene, CDR1 is MDHEN and CDR2 is SYDVKM. V lost 8 bases, J lost 7 bases, and 17 bases stayed unmatched. The CDR3 covers 16 residues. CDR3 in DNA: TGTGCCAGCTTCACCACCCGGGGGCTAGCGGGAGTAGAGCAGTACTTC. This codes for CASFTTRGLAGVEQYF.

The V call is TRBV6-8, the J call TRBJ2-3; TRBD2 matches at 10 bases. Germline CDR1 MNHGY, CDR2 SAAAGT. There are 18 residues in the CDR3. After removal of 10 bases from V and 4 bases from J, the junction contained 20 bases not matched to a gene. DNA of the CDR3: TGTGCCATCAAGGCCGCACCTGGGGCTAGCGGGAGCGCAGATACGCAGTATTTT. Protein sequence: CAIKAAPGASGSADTQYF.

The V call is TRBV7-7, the J call TRBJ2-7; 9 bases agree with TRBD1. The CDR3 is made up of 14 amino acids. Germline V gene data show CDR1 as SSHAT and CDR2 as FNYEAQ (reference sequence). J gave up 7 bases and V 6 bases, and 10 bases lay outside the gene matches. CDR3 loop: CASRPTGGLGEQYF. The CDR3 nucleotides are TGTGCCAGCAGGCCCACAGGGGGCTTAGGGGAGCAGTACTTC.

The chain recombines TRBV11-3 with TRBJ2-1, with TRBD2 matching over 13 bases. The CDR3 extends over 15 amino acids. V lost 4 bases to trimming and J lost 4 bases; unmatched junction nucleotides: 1. CDR1 is SGHNT and CDR2 is YENEEA in the germline V gene. CDR3 in DNA: TGTGCCAGCAGCTCGGGACTAGCGGGATACAATGAGCAGTTCTTC. The encoded protein is CASSSGLAGYNEQFF.

The chain carries TRBV9 and TRBJ2-3, with D maybe TRBD2 (5 bases). Trimming took 4 bases from V and 10 from J, leaving 13 bases between them. CDR1 is SGDLS, CDR2 YYNGEE, per germline. There are 12 residues in the CDR3. The CDR3 DNA sequence: TGTGCCAGCAGCCGAGAGGAGGTGGCGCAGTATTTT. It translates to CASSREEVAQYF.

Only one count was recorded for this clone. The V and J genes are TRBV25-1 and TRBJ2-7; no clear D gene. V lost 6 bases, J lost 7 bases, and 19 bases lay in between. The CDR3 is 14 residues long. Germline loops: CDR1 MGHDK, CDR2 SYGVNS. This CDR3 reads CASRDRAPDGEQYF. The CDR3 DNA follows: TGTGCCAGCAGAGACCGGGCCCCCGATGGGGAGCAGTACTTC.

V usage is TRBV6-8 and J usage is TRBJ2-5; D may correspond to TRBD1 or TRBD2 (5 bases each). This CDR3 is built from 15 residues. Germline assignment: CDR1 MNHGY and CDR2 SAAAGT. Trimming pared 11 bases from V and 5 bases from J, leaving 24 bases between. This CDR3 is CAGSSGTGSAETQYF. CDR3 sequence (DNA): TGTGCCGGCTCCTCCGGGACCGGAAGTGCGGAGACCCAGTACTTC.

As regards this clone: An end of the junction differs from the germline gene, which may be a read error. This chain connects TRBV30 to TRBJ1-2; D might be TRBD1 (5 bases). This CDR3 is built from 13 residues. CDR1 and CDR2 from the germline V gene are GTSNPN and SVGIG (reference sequence). The CDR3 DNA reads TGTGCCTGGAGTTCGGGACTGGACTATGGCTACACTTTC. Protein: CAWSSGLDYGYTF.

The J gene is TRBJ1-2, the V gene TRBV14, with D possibly matching TRBD1 (5 bases). The germline V gene encodes CDR1 SGHDN and CDR2 FVKESK. Trimming took 1 base from V and 4 from J, leaving 13 bases between them. The CDR3 spans 15 residues. In DNA, the CDR3 is TGTGCCAGCAGCCAAGTGCCGGGGGTAGTCTATGGCTACACCTTC. Protein: CASSQVPGVVYGYTF.

The chain is built from TRBV22-1 and TRBJ1-2. TRBV22-1 is listed as a pseudogene. The CDR3 covers 15 residues. The DNA of the CDR3 is TGTGCCAGCAGTCACCCGGGCGGCCCTAACTATGGCTACACCTTC. Protein sequence: CASSHPGGPNYGYTF.

This chain connects TRBV18 to TRBJ2-3; 7 nucleotides line up with TRBD2. CDR3 length: 18 amino acids. Trimming at V came to 2 bases and at J to 2 bases, leaving 13 bases not matched to a gene. Germline lookup yields CDR1 KGHSH and CDR2 LQKENI. The CDR3 region is CASSPVAGVAWNTDTQYF. The CDR3 DNA sequence: TGTGCCAGCTCACCAGTGGCGGGAGTGGCGTGGAACACAGATACGCAGTATTTT. Together with reference TRBV18 and TRBJ2-3, the CDR3 gives the full variable domain: NAGVMQNPRHLVRRRGQEARLRCSPMKGHSHVYWYRQLPEEGLKFMVYLQKENIIDESGMPKERFSAEFPKEGPSILRIQQVVRGDSAAYFCASSPVAGVAWNTDTQYFGPGTRLTVL.

The V gene is TRBV6-8, the J gene TRBJ1-3; D is uncertain. V gave up 6 bases and J gave up 4 bases, with 16 bases separating them. The germline V gene has CDR1 MNHGY and CDR2 SAAAGT. This CDR3 has 15 residues. CDR3 DNA sequence: TGTGCCAGCAGCCGAAAACCGCCAGCGGGAAACACCATATATTTT. It is translated as CASSRKPPAGNTIYF.

The rearrangement joins TRBV6-8 to TRBJ2-3; the D is unclear. The CDR3 covers 14 residues. Looked up from germline, CDR1 is MNHGY and CDR2 is SAAAGT. V lost 0 bases to trimming and J lost 5 bases, with 9 bases between them. DNA for the CDR3: TGTGCCAGCAGTTACTCAGCGTTCGGAGATACGCAGTATTTT. Protein: CASSYSAFGDTQYF.

In this sample, this clone turned up once. The rearrangement uses TRBV18 and TRBJ2-5; tentatively, D is TRBD2 (5 bases). V gave up 0 bases and J gave up 7 bases, with 15 bases separating them. This CDR3 comprises 15 residues. CDR1 is KGHSH, CDR2 LQKENI, per germline. The CDR3 sequence: CASSPPLTTTGTQYF. The CDR3 nucleotides are TGTGCCAGCTCACCACCACTGACGACTACGGGGACCCAGTACTTC.